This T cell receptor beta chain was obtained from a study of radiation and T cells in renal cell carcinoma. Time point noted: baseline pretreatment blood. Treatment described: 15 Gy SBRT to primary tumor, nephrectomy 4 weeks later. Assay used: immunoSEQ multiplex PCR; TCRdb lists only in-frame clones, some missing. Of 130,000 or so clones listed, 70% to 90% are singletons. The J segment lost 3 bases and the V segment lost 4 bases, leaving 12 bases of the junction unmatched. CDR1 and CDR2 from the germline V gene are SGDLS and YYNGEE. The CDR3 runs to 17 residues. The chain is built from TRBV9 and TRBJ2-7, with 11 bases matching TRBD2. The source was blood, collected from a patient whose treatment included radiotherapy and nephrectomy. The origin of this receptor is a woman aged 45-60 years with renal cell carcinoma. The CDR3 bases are TGTGCCAGCAGCCTTTCTGGGCTAGCGGGAGGAAACTACGAGCAGTACTTC. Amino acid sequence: CASSLSGLAGGNYEQYF.